This T cell receptor (beta chain) is from a study of T-cell memory formation after mild COVID-19. The study's findings and limits: For contracting clones, CD4+ ones sat mainly in CM and EM, CD8+ in EMRA.

The CDR3 totals 14 residues. Looked up from germline, CDR1 is SGHVS and CDR2 is FQNEAQ. With 4 bases clipped from V and 6 bases from J, the junction kept 3 bases outside the gene matches. This clonotype has ten or more counts. Its matching antigen is unknown. TCRdb used MiXCR to reprocess the 5' RACE reads, holding one entry per CDR3 protein. The sample has over 50,000 distinct CDR3 sequences, roughly 9% seen once. The receptor was isolated from an adult woman who had mild COVID-19 (a few samples of this study predate the infection). Cell type and time point are not known. This chain connects TRBV7-8 to TRBJ2-1, with TRBD2 identical over 10 bases. The specimen sequenced was PBMCs or a T cell subset sorted from them (not recorded which). The CDR3 spells CASSSQREGNEQFF. CDR3 bases: TGTGCCAGCAGCTCGCAGCGGGAGGGCAATGAGCAGTTCTTC.